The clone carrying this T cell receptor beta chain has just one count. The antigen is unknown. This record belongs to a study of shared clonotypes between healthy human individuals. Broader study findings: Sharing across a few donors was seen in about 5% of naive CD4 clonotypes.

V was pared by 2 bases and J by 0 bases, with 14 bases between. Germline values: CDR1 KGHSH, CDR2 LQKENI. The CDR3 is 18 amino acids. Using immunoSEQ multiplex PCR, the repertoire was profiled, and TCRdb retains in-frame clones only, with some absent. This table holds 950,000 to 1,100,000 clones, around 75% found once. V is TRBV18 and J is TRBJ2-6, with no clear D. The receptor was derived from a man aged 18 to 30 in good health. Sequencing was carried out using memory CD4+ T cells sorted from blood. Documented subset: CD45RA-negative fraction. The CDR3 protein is CASSPKTQIGSGANVLTF. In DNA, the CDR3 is TGTGCCAGCTCACCAAAGACCCAAATCGGCTCTGGGGCCAACGTCCTGACTTTC.